These 10 T cell receptor beta chains were sequenced from one sample in a study of T cell changes during pregnancy in multiple sclerosis. TCRdb keeps only in-frame clones here, not all; method: immunoSEQ multiplex PCR. The table records roughly 35,000 clones, 88% of them present only once. The sequences come from CD4+ T cells from peripheral blood mononuclear cells, collected before pregnancy. Receptor source: a female donor with multiple sclerosis, enrolled in a pregnancy study.

CDR3 sequence reads: CVRSPLNYGYTF. In DNA form, the CDR3 reads TGTGTCAGAAGCCCTCTAAACTATGGCTACACCTTC. The chain combines TRBV7-5 with TRBJ1-2. TRBV7-5 is a pseudogene segment. The CDR3 has 12 residues.

J is TRBJ2-3 and V is TRBV7-3; no definite D call. Germline CDR1 reads SGHTA; CDR2 reads FQGTGA. This CDR3 comprises 16 residues. V lost 1 base and J 1 base, leaving 12 bases between the germline ends. The CDR3 DNA reads as TGTGCCAGCAGCTTAAGTGGTGCGCTAGGCACAGATACGCAGTATTTT. It is translated as CASSLSGALGTDTQYF.

This chain uses TRBV18 with TRBJ1-1; D may be TRBD1 (5 bases). Germline V gives CDR1 KGHSH, CDR2 LQKENI. The CDR3 runs 16 residues. Trimming shortened V by 0 bases and J by 5 bases, and 16 bases separated the two germline ends. The CDR3 region has the DNA TGTGCCAGCTCACCACCGGGCGGAACGGGGGGGACTGAAGCTTTCTTT. Its protein is CASSPPGGTGGTEAFF. The full variable domain, rest sourced from reference TRBV18 and TRBJ1-1, is NAGVMQNPRHLVRRRGQEARLRCSPMKGHSHVYWYRQLPEEGLKFMVYLQKENIIDESGMPKERFSAEFPKEGPSILRIQQVVRGDSAAYFCASSPPGGTGGTEAFFGQGTRLTVV.

The rearrangement joins TRBV13 to TRBJ1-2; D possibly corresponds to TRBD1 (6 bases). With 3 bases removed from V and 8 bases from J, the gap between germline ends came to 22 bases. Germline assignment: CDR1 PRHDT and CDR2 FYEKMQ (reference sequence). The CDR3 length is 16 residues. The CDR3 DNA reads TGTGCCAGCAGCTTCAGGGGCGGGTTTGTTGGGAGCGGCTACACCTTC. Translated: CASSFRGGFVGSGYTF.

Note on this clone: Distinct nucleotide sequences in the sample also encode this CDR3. V and J are TRBV11-2 and TRBJ1-5; no reliable D call. Germline V gene sequence: CDR1 SGHAT, CDR2 FQNNGV. V lost 0 bases to trimming and J lost 6 bases, with 6 bases between them. The CDR3 contains 13 residues. The CDR3 loop is CASSLDRGQPQHF. The CDR3 DNA reads as TGTGCCAGCAGCTTAGATCGGGGTCAGCCCCAGCATTTT.

J is TRBJ2-5 and V is TRBV2; D remains ambiguous. The CDR3 spans 15 residues. The V end lost 0 bases, the J end lost 5 bases, and 13 bases lay between the germline ends. Per germline, CDR1 SNHLY and CDR2 FYNNEI. The CDR3 reads CASSEALGSSETQYF. Written as DNA, the CDR3 is TGTGCCAGCAGTGAAGCGCTTGGTAGCTCCGAGACCCAGTACTTC.

The genes are TRBV2 and TRBJ2-7; D perhaps matches TRBD1 (5 bases). CDR1 SNHLY and CDR2 FYNNEI come from the germline V gene. The CDR3 totals 13 residues. Trimming shortened V by 8 bases and J by 6 bases, and 17 bases separated the two germline ends. DNA for the CDR3: TGTGCCAGCCGACAGAGCCAAAGAGGCGAGCAGTACTTC. This sequence encodes CASRQSQRGEQYF.

The chain links TRBV9 to TRBJ2-7; weak D call: TRBD2 (6 bases). Trimming stripped 2 bases from V and 0 bases from J, with 12 bases between. This CDR3 is 15 amino acids long. CDR1 is SGDLS, CDR2 YYNGEE, per germline. In DNA, the CDR3 is TGTGCCAGCAGCGTCCGGGCGGGACTCTCCTACGAGCAGTACTTC. This gives the protein CASSVRAGLSYEQYF.

The rearrangement joins TRBV10-1 to TRBJ1-3; possible D gene TRBD1, 5 bases. The ends were cut back, 2 bases at V and 4 bases at J, with 21 bases in the middle. CDR1 is WNHNN and CDR2 is SYGVQD in the germline V gene (reference sequence). This CDR3 contains 18 residues. CDR3 sequence (DNA): TGCGCCAGCAGTGAGAAGGGGATGTCCAGGGCGGGAGGAAACACCATATATTTT. This sequence encodes CASSEKGMSRAGGNTIYF.

J is TRBJ2-7 and V is TRBV2; 14 nucleotides agree with TRBD2. J was trimmed by 5 bases and V by 7 bases; bases with no gene match: 7. The germline gives CDR1 SNHLY, CDR2 FYNNEI. The CDR3 runs to 15 residues. The chain's CDR3 is CASTTGTSGSNEQYF. The CDR3 bases are TGTGCCAGCACCACCGGGACTAGCGGGAGTAACGAGCAGTACTTC.